This T cell receptor (beta chain) emerged from a study of blood T cell repertoires in COVID-19 (dated by TCRdb to about 2020). For the study in its entirety: Samples covering the acute and convalescent phases of COVID-19 were provided by collaborators in the United States, Italy and Spain. The material from the prospective study consisted of cDNA or gDNA derived from T cells, B-cell-depleted T cells, or PBMCs. Nearly every sample came with metadata listing a de-identified subject ID, COVID-19 status, age in years and sex. The repertoires were released in a freely available public database meant as a resource for research on the immune response to SARS-CoV-2. The dataset comprised deeply sampled blood TCRbeta repertoires from subjects exposed to, actively infected with, or recovered from COVID-19. Where available, HLA class I and class II types were obtained from metadata supplied by the sample provider rather than from assay-based typing. Samples were obtained from the ongoing ImmuneRACE study (first 160 participants) and from 1,254 subjects provided by 6 global collaborators.

The immunoSEQ Assay, a bias-controlled multiplex PCR, was used to amplify TCRbeta CDR3 regions from genomic DNA. Regarding the original processing steps: The number of nucleated cells in each sample was estimated from the amplification of reference gene primers within the assay. To quantify the absolute abundance of each unique TCRbeta CDR3 rearrangement, sequence reads were collapsed and filtered. For each sample, productive Simpson clonality was calculated by taking the square root of Simpson's diversity index across productive rearrangements. The table comes from immuneACCESS by way of TCRdb, which keeps in-frame sequences with V and J called. Part of the clones is missing from these tables; in studies checked, under half for an unresolved V gene and the rest for unknown reasons. The D gene and trimming were derived from the DNA, and the V and J assignments and clone size from that table. This sample has 200,000 to 300,000 clones in its table, and 84% of those were observed once. Clones ranked in the top ten supply 2% to 2.5% of the sample.

Results the study describes overall, beyond this receptor: The amount of clinical and demographic metadata varied by source and participant and was provided uncurated.

Samples from volunteer blood donors who had recovered from COVID-19 were contributed by a second Seattle source. The collaborating institutions used their own protocols to collect whole blood in K2EDTA tubes. For TCRbeta analysis, collaborator samples were shipped as frozen whole blood, as isolated PBMCs, or as DNA extracted from either sample type. Taken from cysteine to phenylalanine, the CDR3 has 15 residues. The read is trimmed to its CDR3 DNA, 45 bases read in frame from base 1. CDR1 SGHRS and CDR2 YFSETQ were looked up in the germline V gene. Clipping removes 2 bases from V and 5 bases from J, with 4 as the unmatched junction base count. Regarding this clone: The target of this receptor is not known. Within one base of it there is no much larger clone, and no base qualities were kept.

Sample: peripheral blood. The TCR originated in a man between 35 and 55 years old who had recovered from COVID-19. Recombination linked TRBV5-1 to TRBJ2-2, with TRBD2 identical over 9 junction bases. The base sequence is TGCGCCAGCAGCTTTAGCGGGAGTTCGACCGGGGAGCTGTTTTTT. This codes for CASSFSGSSTGELFF.